The 8 T cell receptor beta chains given below trace back to one sample, sequenced in a study of lymphopenia after photon versus proton radiotherapy. This table comes from immunoSEQ multiplex PCR, and its TCRdb copy is limited to in-frame clones, with some not included. In the table there are 25,000 to 30,000 clones, roughly nine tenths of which are singletons. The sequencing here drew on peripheral blood, taken from a patient treated with photon-based radiotherapy. The receptor source for this set is a woman aged 45-60 years with cholangiocarcinoma.

The V call is TRBV20-1, the J call TRBJ1-1, with D uncertain. The germline gives CDR1 DFQATT, CDR2 SNEGSKA (reference sequence). The CDR3 runs to 11 residues. V lost 0 bases, J lost 7 bases, and 6 bases lay in between. The CDR3 here is CSAREGVEAFF. CDR3 DNA: TGCAGTGCTAGAGAGGGAGTTGAAGCTTTCTTT.

V gene TRBV6-5 combines with J gene TRBJ2-7; tentatively, D is TRBD2 (6 bases). The germline V and J ends were trimmed by 5 bases and 2 bases, with 10 bases remaining between them. The CDR3 has 13 amino acids. Per the germline V gene, CDR1 is MNHEY and CDR2 is SVGAGI. The CDR3 nucleotides are TGTGCCAGCAGTCGGCGGGATGCCTACGAGCAGTACTTC. Amino acid sequence: CASSRRDAYEQYF.

This chain joins TRBV6-1 and TRBJ2-3; no firm D call. Germline CDR1 reads MNHNS; CDR2 reads SASEGT. The CDR3 runs to 14 residues. With 10 bases removed from V and 6 bases from J, the gap between germline ends came to 20 bases. The CDR3 DNA follows: TGTGCCATCCAAGACCCTGGGTGGGTTGATACGCAGTATTTT. The encoded protein is CAIQDPGWVDTQYF.

This sequence joins TRBV7-8 and TRBJ2-3, with a possible D match to TRBD2 (6 bases). In germline, CDR1 is SGHVS, CDR2 FQNEAQ. The CDR3 is 15 residues long. V lost 8 bases to trimming and J lost 5 bases, with 20 bases between them. The chain's CDR3 is CASLGLRGSGDTQYF. The CDR3 DNA sequence: TGTGCCAGCTTGGGATTACGGGGGTCAGGAGATACGCAGTATTTT. The full variable domain, completed using reference TRBV7-8 and TRBJ2-3, is GAGVSQSPRYKVAKRGQDVALRCDPISGHVSLFWYQQALGQGPEFLTYFQNEAQLDKSGLPSDRFFAERPEGSVSTLKIQRTQQEDSAVYLCASLGLRGSGDTQYFGPGTRLTVL.

This clone was counted a single time. The chain joins TRBV5-8 to TRBJ1-5; TRBD1 matches at 7 bases. Trimming took 4 bases from V and 4 from J; bases not matched to a gene: 8. Germline assignment: CDR1 SGHTS and CDR2 YDEGEE. This CDR3 has 15 residues. The CDR3 coding sequence is TGTGCCAGCAGCGGAGACAGGGTTGGAAATCAGCCCCAGCATTTT. Amino acid sequence: CASSGDRVGNQPQHF.

V and J are TRBV19 and TRBJ2-3; the D is unclear. The CDR3 has 14 amino acids. CDR1 is LNHDA and CDR2 is SQIVND in the germline V gene (reference sequence). V lost 5 bases to trimming and J lost 1 base, with 10 bases between them. CDR3 DNA: TGTGCCAGTAGTTTCTTACCTGGCACAGATACGCAGTATTTT. Residues: CASSFLPGTDTQYF.

CDR3 in DNA: TGTGCCAGCAGCTTAGATAGGAGGGGGCCTTATGGCTACACCTTC. Encoded protein: CASSLDRRGPYGYTF. This chain links TRBV11-2 with TRBJ1-2; 7 bases match TRBD1. The germline V gene encodes CDR1 SGHAT and CDR2 FQNNGV. V trimming: 0 bases; J trimming: 5 bases; junction bases outside the gene matches: 6. The CDR3 sequence is 15 residues long.

The chain combines TRBV5-1 with TRBJ2-3; D tentatively fits TRBD1 or TRBD2 (5 bases each). In germline, CDR1 is SGHRS, CDR2 YFSETQ. The CDR3 extends over 14 amino acids. V was cut by 10 bases and J by 5 bases, with 20 bases left in between. The CDR3 nucleotides read TGCGCCTCCTCTAGCTTTGGGGGTGGAGATACGCAGTATTTT. It is translated as CASSSFGGGDTQYF.